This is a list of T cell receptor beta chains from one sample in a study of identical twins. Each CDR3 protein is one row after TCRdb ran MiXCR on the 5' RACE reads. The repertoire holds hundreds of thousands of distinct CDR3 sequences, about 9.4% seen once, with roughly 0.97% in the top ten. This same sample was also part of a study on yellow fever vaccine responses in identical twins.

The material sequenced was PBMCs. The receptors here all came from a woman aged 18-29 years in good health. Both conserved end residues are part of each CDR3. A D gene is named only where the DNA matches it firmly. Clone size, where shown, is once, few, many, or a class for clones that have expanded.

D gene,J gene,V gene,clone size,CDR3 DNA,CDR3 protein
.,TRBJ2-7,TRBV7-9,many,TGTGCCAGCAGCTTGTTTTTGTTGGGGGCGACCTACGAGCAGTACTTC,CASSLFLLGATYEQYF
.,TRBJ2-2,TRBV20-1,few,TGCAGTGCTAGTCGCAGCGGGGAGCTGTTTTTT,CSASRSGELFF
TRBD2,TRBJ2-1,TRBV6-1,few,TGTGCCAGCAGGGGACTAGCGGGAGTTCAGCAGTTCTTC,CASRGLAGVQQFF
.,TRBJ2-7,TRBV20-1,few,TGCAGTGCTAGAGATGGAGAGGGAACCTCCTCCTACGAGCAGTACTTC,CSARDGEGTSSYEQYF
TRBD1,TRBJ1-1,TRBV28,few,TGTGCCAGCAGGCCTACAGGGGAGGGAACTGAAGCTTTCTTT,CASRPTGEGTEAFF
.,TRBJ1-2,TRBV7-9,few,TGTGCCAGCAGCGAAACACCTCCGCGGGATGGCTACACCTTC,CASSETPPRDGYTF
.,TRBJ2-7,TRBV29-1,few,TGCAGCGTTGGGATGGGGTTAGGCGAGCAGTACTTC,CSVGMGLGEQYF
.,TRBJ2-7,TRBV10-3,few,TGTGCCATCAGGGAACTATCGACAGTCAACTACGAGCAGTACTTC,CAIRELSTVNYEQYF
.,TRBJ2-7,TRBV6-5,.,TGTGCCAGCAGAGCGGACAACTACGAGCAGTACTTC,CASRADNYEQYF
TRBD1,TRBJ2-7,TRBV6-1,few,TGTGCCAGCAGGGGGACAGCCAGCGACGAGCAGTACTTC,CASRGTASDEQYF
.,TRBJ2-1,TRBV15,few,TGTGCCACCCAGCGGGCAGGGGTAATTTACAATGAGCAGTTCTTC,CATQRAGVIYNEQFF
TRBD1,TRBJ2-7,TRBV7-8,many,TGTGCCAGCAGCTTAACAGTGGGACAGGGGAACTCCTACGAGCAGTACTTC,CASSLTVGQGNSYEQYF
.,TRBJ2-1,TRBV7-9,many,TGTGCCAGCAGCCCCCAAGGGGGGCAAGGCAATGAGCAGTTCTTC,CASSPQGGQGNEQFF
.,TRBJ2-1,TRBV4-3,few,TGCGCCAGCAGCCAAGGGGTGGGGGACTTCCCCACAGATGAGCAGTTCTTC,CASSQGVGDFPTDEQFF
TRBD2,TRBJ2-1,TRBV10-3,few,TGTGCCATCAGTGAGTCACCTGCGGCGGGAGGTTTTCCCCAGTTCTTC,CAISESPAAGGFPQFF
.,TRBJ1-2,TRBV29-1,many,TGCAGCGTTGAGCCAGGGATGACTGGCTACACCTTC,CSVEPGMTGYTF
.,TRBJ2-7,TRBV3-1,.,TGTGCCAGCAGCCAACTGCGGGACAGTAACGAGCAGTACTTC,CASSQLRDSNEQYF
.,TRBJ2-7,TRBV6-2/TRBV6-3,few,TGTGCCAGCAGTTACCGCAGGAGCCACGAGCAGTACTTC,CASSYRRSHEQYF
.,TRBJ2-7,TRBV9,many,TGTGCCAGCAGCGTAGATGGGGGTACGTACGAGCAGTACTTC,CASSVDGGTYEQYF
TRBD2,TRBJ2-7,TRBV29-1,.,TGCAGCGTTGAGTATCTAGCGGGAGTGGTTTTCGACGAGCAGTACTTC,CSVEYLAGVVFDEQYF
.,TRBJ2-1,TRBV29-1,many,TGCAGCGCCCTGCGGCGGAACTCCTACAATGAGCAGTTCTTC,CSALRRNSYNEQFF
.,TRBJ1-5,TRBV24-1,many,TGTGCCACCAGTGACTCCGACAGCGCCGACAATCAGCCCCAGCATTTT,CATSDSDSADNQPQHF
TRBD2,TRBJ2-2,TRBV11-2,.,TGTGCCAGCAGCTTAGAACGGCCCGGACTAGCGGGAGACACCGGGGAGCTGTTTTTT,CASSLERPGLAGDTGELFF
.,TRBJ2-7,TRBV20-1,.,TGCAGTGCTGACAAGGGACTCAGCGACGAGCAGTACTTC,CSADKGLSDEQYF
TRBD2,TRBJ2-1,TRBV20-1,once,TGCTGTGCTAGAGACCGTCCCGGACTAGCGGGAGTCGAAGGGGGGTTCTTC,CCARDRPGLAGVEGGFF